These 7 T cell receptor beta chains were sequenced from one sample in a study of Ad26.COV2.S vaccination and SARS-CoV-2 variants. Sequenced by immunoSEQ multiplex PCR; TCRdb stores in-frame clones only, minus some. In the table there are over 85,000 clones, around 82% of which are singletons. The sequenced sample was peripheral blood, obtained after recovery from COVID-19. The receptor source for this set is a human donor who had recovered from COVID-19.

In its sample, this clone was seen a few times. This sequence joins TRBV3-1 (or the pseudogene TRBV3-2) and TRBJ2-7; D perhaps matches TRBD2 (7 bases). CDR1 is LGHDT and CDR2 is YNNKEL in the germline V gene (reference sequence). This CDR3 has 15 amino acids. Trimming removed 1 base at V and 6 bases at J, with 16 bases between. DNA of the CDR3: TGTGCCAGCAGCCAAGTCCGCGGGGGCAGCGGCGAGCAGTACTTC. This gives the protein CASSQVRGGSGEQYF.

V gene TRBV6-2 or TRBV6-3 combines with J gene TRBJ1-1; maybe TRBD1 (5 bases). Looked up from germline, CDR1 is MNHEY and CDR2 is SVGEGT. The CDR3 sequence is 12 residues long. Trimming pared 6 bases from V and 4 bases from J, leaving 9 bases between. CDR3 sequence (DNA): TGTGCCAGCAGCCGGGGGGGCACTGAAGCTTTCTTT. Its protein is CASSRGGTEAFF.

A single count supports this clone. Other DNA sequences in this specimen translate into the identical CDR3. The chain joins TRBV5-6 to TRBJ2-7, with 7 bases lining up with TRBD1. Germline-derived CDR1 and CDR2 are SGHDT and YYEEEE. The junction had 4 bases not matched to a gene; V was cut back by 3 bases and J by 4 bases. This CDR3 spans 13 amino acids. The DNA of the CDR3 is TGTGCCAGCAGCTCGACAGGGCGATACGAGCAGTACTTC. Its protein is CASSSTGRYEQYF.

The chain recombines TRBV27 with TRBJ2-2; D remains ambiguous. The V gene lost 2 bases and the J gene lost 0 bases, with 1 base spanning the gap. This CDR3 comprises 13 residues. CDR1 and CDR2 (germline): MNHEY, SMNVEV (reference sequence). The DNA of the CDR3 is TGTGCCAGCAGTTTAGCGAACACCGGGGAGCTGTTTTTT. It yields the protein CASSLANTGELFF.

Only one count was recorded for this clone. This rearrangement joins TRBV29-1 to TRBJ2-3; no clear D. This CDR3 contains 13 residues. Germline CDR1 is SQVTM and CDR2 is ANQGSEA. Trimming cost V 6 bases and J 1 base, with 11 bases left between them. The CDR3 is CSVRLTGTDTQYF. In DNA, the CDR3 is TGCAGCGTCCGTCTAACAGGCACAGATACGCAGTATTTT.

The V and J genes are TRBV9 and TRBJ2-2, with 8 positions matching TRBD1. V shed 3 bases, J shed 7 bases, and the junction held 8 bases outside the gene matches. From germline, CDR1 is SGDLS and CDR2 YYNGEE. CDR3 length equals 15 residues. The CDR3 is CASSAGQGTIGELFF. The CDR3 DNA reads TGTGCCAGCAGCGCCGGACAGGGAACCATCGGGGAGCTGTTTTTT.

The V call is TRBV7-2, the J call TRBJ2-3; D is unclear. With 5 bases removed from V and 5 bases from J, the gap between germline ends came to 8 bases. Germline CDR1 reads SGHTA; CDR2 reads FQGNSA. The CDR3 contains 12 residues. The chain's CDR3 is CASSAQGDTQYF. Here the CDR3 DNA reads TGTGCCAGCAGCGCCCAAGGAGATACGCAGTATTTT.